This TCR beta chain was identified during a study of technical replicates of blood from several donors. The method was immunoSEQ multiplex PCR; TCRdb's version includes in-frame clones alone and lacks a portion of them. This table holds about 81,000 clones, 92% found once. V was pared by 3 bases and J by 4 bases, with 18 bases of the junction left unmatched. The CDR3 loop spans 19 amino acids. CDR1 and CDR2 (germline): LNHNV, YYDKDF (reference sequence). The clonotype comes from a human donor in good health. Sequencing was performed on T cells isolated from PBMCs. V and J are TRBV15 and TRBJ2-1; 7 bases are a match to TRBD2. The CDR3 region has the DNA TGTGCCACCAGCAGTTCCAGCGGGAACCCGGCCCCTAAGTACAATGAGCAGTTCTTC. Protein product: CATSSSSGNPAPKYNEQFF.